This is a list of T cell receptor beta chains from one sample in a study of T-cell memory formation after mild COVID-19. TCRdb reprocessed the 5' RACE reads via MiXCR and lists one record per CDR3 protein. This table holds 120,000 to 150,000 distinct CDR3 sequences, 19% found once. Material for sequencing was PBMCs or a T cell subset sorted from them (not recorded which). These receptors all stem from an adult woman who had mild COVID-19 (a few samples of this study predate the infection). Cell type and time point are not known. Each CDR3 is given with its conserved first and last residue. The D gene is left open where the match is weak. Size values are once, few and many counts, or a class for expanded clones, and some rows have none.

>few|TRBV7-9|TRBJ2-1|TRBD2
TGTGCCAGCAGACCTCGGACTAGTAGTGGGCAGTTCTTC
CASRPRTSSGQFF
>few|TRBV5-1|TRBJ1-5|.
TGCGCCAGCAGCTTGGGGGGGGGTTCGGGACAGCCCCAGCATTTT
CASSLGGGSGQPQHF
>.|TRBV12-3/TRBV12-4|TRBJ1-1|.
TGTGCCAGCAGCACGCTGAACACTGAAGCTTTCTTT
CASSTLNTEAFF
>.|TRBV2|TRBJ2-2|TRBD2
TGTGCCAGCAGTGGGACTAGCGTGAGCACCGGGGAGCTGTTTTTT
CASSGTSVSTGELFF
>.|TRBV7-8|TRBJ1-2|.
TGTGCCAGCAGCTTAAGTGGGAGCTACACCTTC
CASSLSGSYTF
>.|TRBV5-5|TRBJ2-1|.
TGTGCCAGCAGCCGGTGGACCGGGACAACCAATGAGCAGTTCTTC
CASSRWTGTTNEQFF
>.|TRBV20-1|TRBJ2-5|.
TGCAGTGCTAGAGGCCCCCAGCGGACCCAGTACTTC
CSARGPQRTQYF
>few|TRBV20-1|TRBJ2-3|TRBD1
TGCAGTGCCCTAGGACAGGGGCGCGGCACAGATACGCAGTATTTT
CSALGQGRGTDTQYF
>many|TRBV5-6|TRBJ2-7|.
TGTGCCAGCAGCTTGGAGAGGGGGTGGGAGCAGTACTTC
CASSLERGWEQYF
>few|TRBV4-1|TRBJ1-2|.
TGCGCCAGCAGCCAAGACAGGCGAGCTAACTATGGCTACACCTTC
CASSQDRRANYGYTF
>.|TRBV21-1|TRBJ1-5|.
TGTGCCAGCAGCAGCCCTTTCGTACAGAATAGCAATCAGCCCCAGCATTTT
CASSSPFVQNSNQPQHF
>.|TRBV7-9|TRBJ1-2|.
TGTGCCAGCAGCTCCACCGGCGGGGGCGCAGAAAGGCTGTATGGCTACACCTTC
CASSSTGGGAERLYGYTF
>.|TRBV5-1|TRBJ2-2|.
TGCGCCAGCAGCGAGACAGTAGCGAACACCGGGGAGCTGATTTTT
CASSETVANTGELIF
>few|TRBV5-6|TRBJ1-1|TRBD1
TGTGCCAGCAGCCCGAAGGACAGGGAGAACACTGAAGCTTTCTTT
CASSPKDRENTEAFF
>few|TRBV29-1|TRBJ2-3|.
TGCAGCGCGACAAGGGCAGGGCGAGATACGCAGTATTTT
CSATRAGRDTQYF
>.|TRBV27|TRBJ2-6|.
TGTGCCAGCAGTTTAAGGTACCCGGGGGCGCGCAGTGGGGCCAACGTCCTGACTTTC
CASSLRYPGARSGANVLTF
>.|TRBV7-2|TRBJ2-4|.
TGTGCCAGCAGCTTAGCTATGGAGGGCTTTCAGTACTTC
CASSLAMEGFQYF
>few|TRBV27|TRBJ1-1|TRBD1
TGTGCCAGCGTCCCTGGGGGGACAGGGCGGGATACTGAAGCTTTCTTT
CASVPGGTGRDTEAFF
>few|TRBV15|TRBJ2-7|TRBD1
TGTGCCACCAGCAGAGTCGGGACAGGGTCCTACGAGCAGTACTTC
CATSRVGTGSYEQYF
>many|TRBV29-1|TRBJ2-5|.
TGCAGCGTGGCTAAGGGACAAGAGACCCAGTACTTC
CSVAKGQETQYF